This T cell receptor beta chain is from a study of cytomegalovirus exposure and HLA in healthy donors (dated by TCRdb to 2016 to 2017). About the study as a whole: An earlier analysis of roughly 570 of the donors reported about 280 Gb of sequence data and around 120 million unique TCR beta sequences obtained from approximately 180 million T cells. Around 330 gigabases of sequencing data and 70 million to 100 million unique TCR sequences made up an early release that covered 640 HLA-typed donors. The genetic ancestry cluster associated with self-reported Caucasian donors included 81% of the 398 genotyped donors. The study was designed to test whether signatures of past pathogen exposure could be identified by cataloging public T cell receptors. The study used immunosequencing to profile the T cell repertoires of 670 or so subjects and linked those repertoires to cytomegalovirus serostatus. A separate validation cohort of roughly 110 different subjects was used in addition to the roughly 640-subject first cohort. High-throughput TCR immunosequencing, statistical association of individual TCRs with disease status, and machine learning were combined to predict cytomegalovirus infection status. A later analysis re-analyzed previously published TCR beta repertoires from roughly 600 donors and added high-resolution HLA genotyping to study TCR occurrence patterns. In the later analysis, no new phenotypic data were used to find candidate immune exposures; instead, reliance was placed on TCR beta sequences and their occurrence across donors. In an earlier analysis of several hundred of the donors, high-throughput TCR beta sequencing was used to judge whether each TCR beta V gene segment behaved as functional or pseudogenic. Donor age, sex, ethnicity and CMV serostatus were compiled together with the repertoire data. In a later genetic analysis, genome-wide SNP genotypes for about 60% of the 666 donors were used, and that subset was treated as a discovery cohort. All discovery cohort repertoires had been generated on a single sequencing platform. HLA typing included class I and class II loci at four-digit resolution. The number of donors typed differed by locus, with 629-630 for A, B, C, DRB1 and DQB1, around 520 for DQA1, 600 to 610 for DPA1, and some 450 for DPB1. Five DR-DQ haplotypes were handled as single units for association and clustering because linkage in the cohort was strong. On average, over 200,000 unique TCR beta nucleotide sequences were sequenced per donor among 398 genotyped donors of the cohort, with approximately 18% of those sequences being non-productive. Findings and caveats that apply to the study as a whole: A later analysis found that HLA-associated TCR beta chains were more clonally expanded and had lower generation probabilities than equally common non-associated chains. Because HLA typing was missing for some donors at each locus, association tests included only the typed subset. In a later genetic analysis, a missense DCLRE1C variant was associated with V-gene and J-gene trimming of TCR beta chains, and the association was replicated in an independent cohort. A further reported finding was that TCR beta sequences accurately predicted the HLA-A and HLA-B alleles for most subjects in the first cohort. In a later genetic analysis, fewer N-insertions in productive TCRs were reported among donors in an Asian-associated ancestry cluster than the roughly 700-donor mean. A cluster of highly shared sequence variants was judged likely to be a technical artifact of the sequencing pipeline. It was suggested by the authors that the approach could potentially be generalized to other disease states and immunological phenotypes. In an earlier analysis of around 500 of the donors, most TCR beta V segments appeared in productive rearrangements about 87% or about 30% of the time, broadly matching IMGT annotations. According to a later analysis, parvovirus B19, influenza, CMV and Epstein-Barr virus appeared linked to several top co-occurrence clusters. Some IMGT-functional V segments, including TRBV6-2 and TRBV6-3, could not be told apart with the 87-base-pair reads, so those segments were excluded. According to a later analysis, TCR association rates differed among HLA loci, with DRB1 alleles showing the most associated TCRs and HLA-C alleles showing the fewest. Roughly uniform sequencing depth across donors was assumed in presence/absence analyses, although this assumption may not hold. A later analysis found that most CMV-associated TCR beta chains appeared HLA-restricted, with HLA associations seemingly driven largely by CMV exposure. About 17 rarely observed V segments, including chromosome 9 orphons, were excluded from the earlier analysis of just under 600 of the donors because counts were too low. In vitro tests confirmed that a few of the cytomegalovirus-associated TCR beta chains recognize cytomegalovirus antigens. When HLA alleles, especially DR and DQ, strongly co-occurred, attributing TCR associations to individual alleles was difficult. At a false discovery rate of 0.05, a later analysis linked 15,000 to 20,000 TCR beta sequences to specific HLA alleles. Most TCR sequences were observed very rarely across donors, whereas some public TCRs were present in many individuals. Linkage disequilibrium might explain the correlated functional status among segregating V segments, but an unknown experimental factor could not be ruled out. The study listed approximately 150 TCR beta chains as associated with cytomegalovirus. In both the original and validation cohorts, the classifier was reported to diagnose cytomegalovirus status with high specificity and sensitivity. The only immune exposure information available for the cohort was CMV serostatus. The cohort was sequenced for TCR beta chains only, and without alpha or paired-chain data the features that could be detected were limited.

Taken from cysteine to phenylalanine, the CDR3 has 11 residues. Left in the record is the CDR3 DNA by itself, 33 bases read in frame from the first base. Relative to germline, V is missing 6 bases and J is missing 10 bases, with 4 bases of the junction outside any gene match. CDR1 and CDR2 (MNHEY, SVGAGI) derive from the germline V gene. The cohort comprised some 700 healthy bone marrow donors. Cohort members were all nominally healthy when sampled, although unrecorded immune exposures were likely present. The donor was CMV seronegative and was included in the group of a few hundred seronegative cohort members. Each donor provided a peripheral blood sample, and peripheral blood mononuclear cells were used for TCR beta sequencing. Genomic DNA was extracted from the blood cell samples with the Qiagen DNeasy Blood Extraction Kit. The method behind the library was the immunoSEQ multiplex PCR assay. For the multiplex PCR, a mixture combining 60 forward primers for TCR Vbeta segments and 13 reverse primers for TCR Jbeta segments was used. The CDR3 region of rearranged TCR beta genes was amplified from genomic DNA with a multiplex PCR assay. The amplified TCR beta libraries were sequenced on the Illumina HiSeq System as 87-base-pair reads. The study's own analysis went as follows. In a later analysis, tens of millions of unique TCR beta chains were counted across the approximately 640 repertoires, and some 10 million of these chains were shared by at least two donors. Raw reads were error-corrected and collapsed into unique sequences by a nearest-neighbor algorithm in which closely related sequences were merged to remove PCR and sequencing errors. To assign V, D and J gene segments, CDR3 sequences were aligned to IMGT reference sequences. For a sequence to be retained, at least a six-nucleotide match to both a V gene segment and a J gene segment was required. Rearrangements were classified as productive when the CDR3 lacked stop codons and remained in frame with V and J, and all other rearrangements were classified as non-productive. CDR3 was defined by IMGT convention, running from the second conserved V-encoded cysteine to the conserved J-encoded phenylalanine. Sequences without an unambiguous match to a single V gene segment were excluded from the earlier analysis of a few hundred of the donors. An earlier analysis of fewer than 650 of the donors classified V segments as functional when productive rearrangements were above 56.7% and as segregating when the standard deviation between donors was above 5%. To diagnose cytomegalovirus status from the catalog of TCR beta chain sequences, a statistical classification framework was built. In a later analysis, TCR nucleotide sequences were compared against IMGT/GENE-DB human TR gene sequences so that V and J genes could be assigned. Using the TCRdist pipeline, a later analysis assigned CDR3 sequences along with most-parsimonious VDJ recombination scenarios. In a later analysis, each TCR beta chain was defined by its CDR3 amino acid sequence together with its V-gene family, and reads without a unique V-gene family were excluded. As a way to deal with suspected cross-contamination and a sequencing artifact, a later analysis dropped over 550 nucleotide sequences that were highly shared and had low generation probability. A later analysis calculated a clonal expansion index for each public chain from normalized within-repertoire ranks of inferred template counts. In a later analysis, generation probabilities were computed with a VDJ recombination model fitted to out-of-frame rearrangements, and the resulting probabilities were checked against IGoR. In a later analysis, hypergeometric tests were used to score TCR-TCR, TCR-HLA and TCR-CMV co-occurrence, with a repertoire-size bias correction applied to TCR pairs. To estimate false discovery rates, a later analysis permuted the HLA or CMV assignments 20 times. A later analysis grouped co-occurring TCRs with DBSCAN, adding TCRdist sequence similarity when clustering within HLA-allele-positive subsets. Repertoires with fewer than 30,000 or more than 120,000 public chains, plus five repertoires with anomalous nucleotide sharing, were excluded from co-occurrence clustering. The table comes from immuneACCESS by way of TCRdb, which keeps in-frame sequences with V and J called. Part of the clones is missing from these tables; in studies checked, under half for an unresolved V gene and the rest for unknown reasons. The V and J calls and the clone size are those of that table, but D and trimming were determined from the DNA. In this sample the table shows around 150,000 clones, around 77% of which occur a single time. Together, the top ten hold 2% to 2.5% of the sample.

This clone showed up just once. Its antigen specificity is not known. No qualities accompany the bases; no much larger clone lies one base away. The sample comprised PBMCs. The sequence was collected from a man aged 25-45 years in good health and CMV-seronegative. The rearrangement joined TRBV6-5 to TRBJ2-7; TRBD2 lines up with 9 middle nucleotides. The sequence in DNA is TGTGCCAGCAGCCTCGGGACTAGCCAGTACTTC. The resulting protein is CASSLGTSQYF.